One and the same sample provided the 32 T cell receptor beta chains below, sequenced in a study of T-cell memory formation after mild COVID-19 (dated by TCRdb to the early 2020s). Library generation was performed with 5' RACE. This sample was sequenced with an Illumina NovaSeq 6000. TCRdb trimmed public reads at Q25 via fastp, called clones via MiXCR and kept in-frame beta chains. Each entry is one CDR3 protein sequence, shown with its most common DNA and genes. The sample yields about 110,000 distinct CDR3 sequences; 22% were counted once. The ten largest clonotypes hold 40% to 50% of the sample. Sequencing was performed on PBMCs or a T cell subset sorted from them (not recorded which). The receptors come from a man between 18 and 35 years old who had mild COVID-19 (a few samples of this study predate the infection). The sample titles of this study are shuffled in the database, so cell type and time point are left out; the donor was told from shared clones.

This clonotype was recorded a few times. The chain employs TRBV12-3 or TRBV12-4 and TRBJ2-1, with a tentative D call TRBD1 (5 bases). CDR3 length equals 13 residues. Trimming removed 6 bases at V and 5 bases at J, with 11 bases between. CDR3 sequence (DNA): TGTGCCAGCAGCCCGACAGTGGACAATGAGCAGTTCTTC. This codes for CASSPTVDNEQFF.

The genes are TRBV7-8 and TRBJ2-7; 9 nucleotides align to TRBD1. CDR3 length: 16 amino acids. The V and J ends lost 5 bases and 4 bases, in that order; junction bases with no gene match: 12. Germline V gene data show CDR1 as SGHVS and CDR2 as FQNEAQ. This chain's CDR3 is CASSPPAGTGWYEQYV. CDR3 DNA sequence: TGTGCCAGCAGCCCCCCGGCCGGGACAGGGTGGTACGAGCAGTACGTC.

The J gene is TRBJ2-2, the V gene TRBV4-1, with 8 bases lining up with TRBD2. The junction had 7 bases not matched to a gene; V was cut back by 5 bases and J by 2 bases. Germline V gene lookup returns CDR1 MGHRA and CDR2 YSYEKL. The CDR3 is 16 amino acids. The CDR3 is CASSDTSGLNTGELFF. For the CDR3, the DNA is TGCGCCAGCAGCGATACTAGCGGATTAAACACCGGGGAGCTGTTTTTT.

This clonotype was counted between two and nine times. The chain carries TRBV7-8 and TRBJ2-3; D tentatively reads TRBD1 or TRBD2 (6 bases each). V was cut by 3 bases and J by 4 bases, with 14 bases left in between. Germline V gene sequence: CDR1 SGHVS, CDR2 FQNEAQ. The CDR3 is made up of 15 amino acids. This CDR3 reads CASSLIPGGADTQYF. The DNA of the CDR3 is TGTGCCAGCAGCTTGATACCCGGGGGCGCAGATACGCAGTATTTT.

In this sample, this clonotype turned up once. CDR3 nucleotide sequence: TGTGCCAGCAGTTACAGGTCTTCCTATGGCTACACCTTC. It codes for CASSYRSSYGYTF. V usage is TRBV6-5 and J usage is TRBJ1-2; D ambiguous. The V end lost 2 bases, the J end lost 4 bases, and 8 bases lay between the germline ends. Per the germline V gene, CDR1 is MNHEY and CDR2 is SVGAGI. The CDR3 totals 13 residues.

This rearrangement joins TRBV4-2 to TRBJ2-7, with a weak D call TRBD2 (6 bases). CDR1 is LGHNA, CDR2 YNFKEQ, per germline. The V gene lost 2 bases and the J gene lost 5 bases, with 19 bases spanning the gap. The CDR3 has 16 residues. CDR3 residues: CASSQSERAALDEQYF. CDR3 nucleotides: TGTGCCAGCAGCCAATCGGAGCGGGCGGCCCTAGACGAGCAGTACTTC.

This clonotype turned up a few times. The genes are TRBV4-1 and TRBJ2-3; 7 bases are shared with TRBD2. With 1 base clipped from V and 2 bases from J, the junction kept 0 bases outside the gene matches. The germline V gene has CDR1 MGHRA and CDR2 YSYEKL. The CDR3 runs to 14 residues. The CDR3 sequence is CASSQGDYTDTQYF. For the CDR3, the DNA is TGCGCCAGCAGCCAAGGGGACTACACAGATACGCAGTATTTT.

This clonotype was recorded a few times. V is TRBV5-5 and J is TRBJ2-7; no definite D call. The CDR3 is made up of 12 amino acids. V gave up 0 bases and J gave up 5 bases, with 6 bases separating them. Looked up from germline, CDR1 is SGHKS and CDR2 is YYEKEE (reference sequence). The CDR3 region is CASSLGQDEQYF. The CDR3 DNA reads TGTGCCAGCAGCTTGGGTCAGGACGAGCAGTACTTC.

V is TRBV20-1 and J is TRBJ1-1; weak D call: TRBD1 (5 bases). The CDR3 spans 16 residues. Between the trimmed V and J ends, which lost 3 bases and 2 bases, there was a span of 19 bases. CDR1 is DFQATT and CDR2 is SNEGSKA in the germline V gene (reference sequence). The CDR3 reads CSARDPQGALNTEAFF. The CDR3 DNA is TGCAGTGCTAGGGACCCGCAGGGCGCCCTTAACACTGAAGCTTTCTTT.

CDR3 sequence reads: CSVGGSRDSPYGYTF. DNA of the CDR3: TGCAGCGTTGGCGGAAGCCGGGACAGCCCATATGGCTACACCTTC. The genes are TRBV29-1 and TRBJ1-2; 7 nucleotides line up with TRBD1. Germline CDR1 reads SQVTM; CDR2 reads ANQGSEA. The trim removed 4 bases at V and 5 bases at J, leaving 13 bases unmatched. This CDR3 region has 15 residues.

This clonotype has a handful of counts. The chain recombines TRBV28 with TRBJ1-5, with D perhaps TRBD1 (6 bases). CDR1 MDHEN and CDR2 SYDVKM come from the germline V gene. This CDR3 has 18 amino acids. V dropped 5 bases and J dropped 2 bases, with 22 bases sitting between them. The CDR3 loop reads CASSPGRSGAVGNQPQHF. As DNA, the CDR3 is TGTGCCAGCAGTCCCGGGAGATCAGGGGCAGTCGGCAATCAGCCCCAGCATTTT.

The chain uses TRBV21-1 and TRBJ1-3. TRBV21-1 is an annotated pseudogene. This CDR3 has 18 amino acids. The CDR3 DNA reads as TGTGCCGGCAGCTCCGACCCTTTAGACGGAGACTCTGGAAACACCATATATTTT. This encodes CAGSSDPLDGDSGNTIYF.

This clonotype showed up just a few times. The V call is TRBV12-3 or TRBV12-4, the J call TRBJ2-1; 11 nucleotides match TRBD2. Losses at the gene ends were 4 bases for V and 10 bases for J; bases not matched to a gene: 12. This CDR3 has 16 amino acids. The CDR3 loop reads CASSSQSGTSGEEQFF. The CDR3 nucleotides read TGTGCCAGCAGTTCCCAATCCGGGACTAGCGGCGAAGAGCAGTTCTTC.

The rearrangement joins TRBV9 to TRBJ2-1; 9 bases are a match to TRBD2. Germline V CDR1 and CDR2: SGDLS, YYNGEE. The CDR3 totals 14 residues. V lost 0 bases and J lost 6; bases outside the gene matches: 1. The CDR3 coding sequence is TGTGCCAGCAGCGTAGGGCGGGGGGGCAATGAGCAGTTCTTC. It codes for CASSVGRGGNEQFF.

The chain combines TRBV6-2 or TRBV6-3 with TRBJ1-6; D possibly corresponds to TRBD1 (5 bases). Between the trimmed V and J ends, which lost 5 bases and 3 bases, there was a span of 11 bases. CDR1 is MNHEY, CDR2 SVGEGT, per germline. The CDR3 totals 15 residues. The CDR3 protein is CASSGGEDYNSPLHF. For the CDR3, the DNA is TGTGCCAGCAGTGGAGGGGAGGACTATAATTCACCCCTCCACTTT.

The chain uses TRBV6-2 or TRBV6-3 and TRBJ2-7; possible D gene TRBD2, 6 bases. Looked up from germline, CDR1 is MNHEY and CDR2 is SVGEGT. Trimming took off 6 bases at V and 5 bases at J, with 17 bases between the two ends. CDR3 size: 14 residues. The CDR3 DNA reads TGTGCCAGCAGCTCGGGAGAGGAGGCCCACGAGCAGTACTTC. Its protein product is CASSSGEEAHEQYF.

This clonotype was seen a few times. The germline gene is not matched at one end of the junction; a read error may be the cause. The DNA of the CDR3 is TGTGTCAGCAGCTCCACAGGGGGCGGACAGCCCCAGCATTTT. Amino acid sequence: CVSSSTGGGQPQHF. This chain uses TRBV7-2 with TRBJ1-5; TRBD1 matches at 9 bases. This CDR3 has 14 amino acids. Looked up from germline, CDR1 is SGHTA and CDR2 is FQGNSA.

J is TRBJ2-1 and V is TRBV29-1; 8 bases are a match to TRBD1. The ends lost 6 bases at V and 8 bases at J; junction bases unmatched: 9. The CDR3 is 13 amino acids. CDR1 and CDR2 from the germline V gene are SQVTM and ANQGSEA. CDR3 DNA sequence: TGCAGCGTACCCAGGGGGCTCAGGTATGAGCAGTTCTTC. Its translation: CSVPRGLRYEQFF.

This clonotype was counted between two and nine times. The rearrangement links TRBV6-5 to TRBJ2-5, with TRBD1 as a possible D gene (8 bases). The V end was cut by 6 bases, the J end by 3 bases, with 29 bases between. Per the germline V gene, CDR1 is MNHEY and CDR2 is SVGAGI. This CDR3 region has 19 residues. Here the CDR3 reads CASSSDPRWTGRGEETQYF. As DNA, the CDR3 is TGTGCCAGCAGCTCCGACCCAAGATGGACAGGGAGGGGGGAAGAGACCCAGTACTTC.

In this sample, this clonotype turned up a few times. This chain connects TRBV7-6 to TRBJ1-3; D remains ambiguous. CDR1 and CDR2 from the germline V gene are SGHVS and FNYEAQ. The V end was cut by 0 bases, the J end by 0 bases, with 6 bases between. The CDR3 sequence is 15 residues long. CDR3 DNA: TGTGCCAGCAGCTTAGCGACTGTCTCTGGAAACACCATATATTTT. It codes for CASSLATVSGNTIYF.

The rearrangement links TRBV6-2 or TRBV6-3 to TRBJ2-2; D is possibly TRBD1 (5 bases). Germline loops: CDR1 MNHEY, CDR2 SVGEGT. Deletions cut 6 bases from V and 7 bases from J, with 12 bases between. The CDR3 is made up of 13 amino acids. CDR3: CASRPQEHGELFF. The DNA for the CDR3 is TGTGCCAGCAGACCACAGGAACACGGGGAGCTGTTTTTT.

V gene TRBV4-3 combines with J gene TRBJ2-1; D gene ambiguous. The length of the CDR3 is 14 residues. From germline, CDR1 is LGHNA and CDR2 YSLEER. Trimming removed 4 bases at V and 4 bases at J, with 11 bases between. The CDR3 reads CASSRWFRYNEQFF. In DNA form, the CDR3 reads TGCGCCAGCAGCCGGTGGTTCCGGTACAATGAGCAGTTCTTC.

The chain uses TRBV7-9 and TRBJ2-1; the match to TRBD2 covers 8 bases. The germline CDR1 and CDR2 sequences are SEHNR and FQNEAQ (reference sequence). There are 16 residues in the CDR3. The junction had 14 bases not matched to a gene; V was cut back by 5 bases and J by 8 bases. The CDR3, as DNA: TGTGCCAGCAGCAATGGGGTGGCGGGGGGCTCAGATGAGCAGTTCTTC. Translated: CASSNGVAGGSDEQFF.

The rearrangement links TRBV4-1 to TRBJ2-7; no firm D call. This CDR3 is built from 12 residues. V was clipped by 0 bases and J by 3 bases, with 3 bases between them. Per germline, CDR1 MGHRA and CDR2 YSYEKL. The CDR3 DNA sequence: TGCGCCAGCAGCCAAGACGGCTACGAGCAGTACGTC. Translating it yields CASSQDGYEQYV.

This clonotype has just a few counts. The chain combines TRBV12-3 or TRBV12-4 with TRBJ2-3; D tentatively fits TRBD1 or TRBD2 (5 bases each). CDR3 length: 15 amino acids. V dropped 6 bases and J dropped 0 bases, with 13 bases sitting between them. The CDR3 loop reads CASSTGTQSTDTQYF. As DNA, the CDR3 is TGTGCCAGCAGCACCGGGACGCAGAGCACAGATACGCAGTATTTT.

V gene TRBV29-1 combines with J gene TRBJ1-1, with TRBD1 matching 8 bases. The CDR3 spans 13 residues. Germline V CDR1 and CDR2: SQVTM, ANQGSEA. After removal of 7 bases from V and 0 bases from J, the junction contained 4 bases not matched to a gene. CDR3 protein: CSDRDRMNTEAFF. The CDR3 DNA reads TGCAGCGACCGGGACAGGATGAACACTGAAGCTTTCTTT.

J is TRBJ2-5 and V is TRBV28; 12 bases line up with TRBD1. Germline assignment: CDR1 MDHEN and CDR2 SYDVKM. The ends lost 6 bases at V and 5 bases at J; junction bases unmatched: 10. This CDR3 has 16 residues. The DNA for the CDR3 is TGTGCCAGCAGATTCCGGGACAGGGGGCGCGGGGAGACCCAGTACTTC. Encoded protein: CASRFRDRGRGETQYF. Combining the CDR3 with reference TRBV28 and TRBJ2-5 gives the whole variable domain DVKVTQSSRYLVKRTGEKVFLECVQDMDHENMFWYRQDPGLGLRLIYFSYDVKMKEKGDIPEGYSVSREKKERFSLILESASTNQTSMYLCASRFRDRGRGETQYFGPGTRLLVL.

This clonotype came up once. V and J are TRBV9 and TRBJ2-5, with D hard to call. Germline-derived CDR1 and CDR2 are SGDLS and YYNGEE. The CDR3 contains 14 residues. Trimming shortened V by 0 bases and J by 5 bases, and 11 bases separated the two germline ends. Here the CDR3 DNA reads TGTGCCAGCAGCGTAGAAAATTTCGGGGAGACCCAGTACTTC. Translation: CASSVENFGETQYF.

This clonotype was detected ten times or more. The junction and the germline gene differ at one end; a read error may be behind it. This chain uses TRBV5-1 with TRBJ2-5; D ambiguous. CDR1 SGHRS and CDR2 YFSETQ come from the germline V gene. The CDR3 contains 11 residues. CDR3 region: CASSFQETQYF. Written as DNA, the CDR3 is TGTGCCAGCAGCTTCCAAGAGACCCAGTACTTC.

This clonotype was counted only a few times. The rearrangement joins TRBV29-1 to TRBJ2-6; unclear D gene. Germline CDR1 reads SQVTM; CDR2 reads ANQGSEA. V dropped 6 bases and J dropped 1 base, with 13 bases sitting between them. The CDR3 has 15 residues. The CDR3 sequence: CSVASPGSGANVLTF. The CDR3 nucleotides are TGCAGCGTAGCCTCTCCCGGGTCTGGGGCCAACGTCCTGACTTTC.

The gene calls are TRBV5-1 and TRBJ1-1, with 8 bases matching TRBD1. Germline CDR1 reads SGHRS; CDR2 reads YFSETQ. The CDR3 is made up of 14 amino acids. Trimming removed 3 bases from V and 8 bases from J; junction bases left unmatched: 9. CDR3 sequence (DNA): TGCGCCAGCAGCTCCCCAACAGGGGGATCCGAAGCTTTCTTT. It translates to CASSSPTGGSEAFF.

This clonotype was seen only a few times. The V gene is TRBV5-6, the J gene TRBJ2-1, with 11 bases identical to TRBD2. Trimming cost V 5 bases and J 5 bases; bases outside gene matches: 12. The germline V gene encodes CDR1 SGHDT and CDR2 YYEEEE. The CDR3 runs 17 residues. For the CDR3, the DNA is TGTGCCAGCAGAAGGAGGTTAGCGGGGGGGCCCGACAATGAGCAGTTCTTC. This gives the protein CASRRRLAGGPDNEQFF.